Following are 2 T cell receptor beta chains from one sample sequenced in a study of regulatory T cells in long-lasting Graves disease. Relying on iRepertoire HTBI primers and Arm-PCR of CDR3 regions, the team built TCR beta libraries. TCRdb reprocessed the multiplex PCR reads with MiXCR, giving one entry per CDR3 protein. The sample has about 420,000 distinct CDR3 sequences, about 16% seen once; the top ten hold about 25%. Specified time point: newly diagnosed GD, antithyroid drugs for less than 3 months. PBMC RNA was the source of the TCR library. In addition, the sample was reused for a study of T cells in Graves' hyperthyroidism and ophthalmopathy.

The sequenced sample was peripheral blood mononuclear cells (PBMCs), obtained at new diagnosis, from a patient treated with antithyroid drugs. The source of these receptors is a woman between 18 and 29 years old with Graves disease.

This clonotype was observed many times. The chain joins TRBV27 to TRBJ2-6; D gene ambiguous. CDR3 length: 15 residues. The V gene's germline CDR1 is MNHEY and CDR2 SMNVEV (reference sequence). The V and J ends lost 2 bases and 0 bases respectively, with 5 bases between them. The CDR3 loop is CASSLRDSGANVLTF. As DNA, the CDR3 is TGTGCCAGCAGTTTAAGAGACTCTGGGGCCAACGTCCTGACTTTC. Variable domain in full (rest from reference TRBV27 and TRBJ2-6): EAQVTQNPRYLITVTGKKLTVTCSQNMNHEYMSWYRQDPGLGLRQIYYSMNVEVTDKGDVPEGYKVSRKEKRNFPLILESPSPNQTSLYFCASSLRDSGANVLTFGAGSRLTVL.

This chain uses TRBV4-3 with TRBJ1-4, with unresolved D. Per the germline V gene, CDR1 is LGHNA and CDR2 is YSLEER. V was clipped by 0 bases and J by 7 bases, with 15 bases between them. The CDR3 is 16 residues long. The CDR3: CASSQEGLRQREKLFF. DNA of the CDR3: TGCGCCAGCAGCCAAGAAGGTCTCAGGCAACGTGAAAAACTGTTTTTT.